Sequencing of this T cell receptor beta chain was carried out in a study of control samples from healthy donors and cancer patients. The CDR3 has 16 residues. Germline CDR1 reads SGHRS; CDR2 reads YFSETQ. Trimming stripped 3 bases from V and 2 bases from J, with 16 bases between. The repertoire was sequenced with immunoSEQ multiplex PCR; TCRdb's copy has only in-frame clones and lacks some. The sample has tens of thousands of clones; about 89% are singletons. The source of this sequence is a woman in her fifties or sixties with head and neck cancer. The chain couples TRBV5-1 to TRBJ2-3; tentative D call: TRBD1 (6 bases). Material: PBMCs. The CDR3 sequence is CASSSIQGLSTDTQYF. In nucleotides, the CDR3 is TGCGCCAGCAGCTCAATACAGGGATTGTCCACAGATACGCAGTATTTT. Filled out from reference TRBV5-1 and TRBJ2-3, the complete variable domain reads KAGVTQTPRYLIKTRGQQVTLSCSPISGHRSVSWYQQTPGQGLQFLFEYFSETQRNKGNFPGRFSGRQFSNSRSEMNVSTLELGDSALYLCASSSIQGLSTDTQYFGPGTRLTVL.